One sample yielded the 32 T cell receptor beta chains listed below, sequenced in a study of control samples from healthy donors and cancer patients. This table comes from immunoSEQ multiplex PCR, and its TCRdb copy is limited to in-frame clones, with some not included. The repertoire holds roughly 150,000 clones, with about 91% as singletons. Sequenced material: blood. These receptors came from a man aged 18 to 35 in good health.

The CDR3 DNA reads TGTGCCAGCAGGCTTACAGGGGCCTCTGGGGCCAACGTCCTGACTTTC. Its translation is CASRLTGASGANVLTF. The J gene is TRBJ2-6, the V gene TRBV28, with 7 bases fitting TRBD1. The V gene's germline CDR1 is MDHEN and CDR2 SYDVKM. V trimming: 6 bases; J trimming: 0 bases; junction bases outside the gene matches: 5. CDR3 size: 16 residues.

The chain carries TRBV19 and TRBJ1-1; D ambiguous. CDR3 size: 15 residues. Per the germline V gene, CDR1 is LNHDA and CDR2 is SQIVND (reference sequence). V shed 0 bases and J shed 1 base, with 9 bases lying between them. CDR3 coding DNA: TGTGCCAGTAGTATAGATGGGCGGCCGAACACTGAAGCTTTCTTT. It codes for CASSIDGRPNTEAFF.

The CDR3 coding sequence is TGTGCCAGCAGCTTAGGACTAGCGGAACCCTACGAGCAGTACTTC. This sequence encodes CASSLGLAEPYEQYF. This rearrangement joins TRBV7-9 to TRBJ2-7, with TRBD2 identical over 9 bases. V gave up 1 base and J gave up 2 bases; unmatched junction bases: 3. CDR1 is SEHNR, CDR2 FQNEAQ, per germline (reference sequence). CDR3 length equals 15 residues. Together with reference TRBV7-9 and TRBJ2-7, the CDR3 gives the full variable domain: DTGVSQNPRHKITKRGQNVTFRCDPISEHNRLYWYRQTLGQGPEFLTYFQNEAQLEKSRLLSDRFSAERPKGSFSTLEIQRTEQGDSAMYLCASSLGLAEPYEQYFGPGTRLTVT.

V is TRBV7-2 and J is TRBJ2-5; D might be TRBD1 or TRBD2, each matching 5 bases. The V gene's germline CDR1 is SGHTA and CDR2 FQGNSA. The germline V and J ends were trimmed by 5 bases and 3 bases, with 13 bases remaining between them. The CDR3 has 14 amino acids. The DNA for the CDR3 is TGTGCCAGCAGCCTCCACGTGGGGGAAGAGACCCAGTACTTC. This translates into CASSLHVGEETQYF.

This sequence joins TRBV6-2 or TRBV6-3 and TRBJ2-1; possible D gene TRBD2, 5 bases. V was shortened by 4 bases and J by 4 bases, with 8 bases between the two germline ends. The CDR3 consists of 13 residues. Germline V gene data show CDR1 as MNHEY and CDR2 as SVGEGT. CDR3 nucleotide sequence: TGTGCCAGCAGTTCCCGCGGGTACAATGAGCAGTTCTTC. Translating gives CASSSRGYNEQFF.

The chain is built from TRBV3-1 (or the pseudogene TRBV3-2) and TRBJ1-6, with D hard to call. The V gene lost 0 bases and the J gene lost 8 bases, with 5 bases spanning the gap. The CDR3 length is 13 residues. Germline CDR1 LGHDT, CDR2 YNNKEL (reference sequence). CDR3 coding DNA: TGTGCCAGCAGCCAAGATACGCATTCACCCCTCCACTTT. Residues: CASSQDTHSPLHF.

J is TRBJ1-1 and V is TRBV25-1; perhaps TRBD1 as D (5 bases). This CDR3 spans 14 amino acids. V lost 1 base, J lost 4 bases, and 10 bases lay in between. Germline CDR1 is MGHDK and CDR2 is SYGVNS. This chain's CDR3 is CASSESRGSTEAFF. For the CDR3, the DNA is TGTGCCAGCAGTGAATCAAGGGGAAGCACTGAAGCTTTCTTT. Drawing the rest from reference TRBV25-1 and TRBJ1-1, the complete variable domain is EADIYQTPRYLVIGTGKKITLECSQTMGHDKMYWYQQDPGMELHLIHYSYGVNSTEKGDLSSESTVSRIRTEHFPLTLESARPSHTSQYLCASSESRGSTEAFFGQGTRLTVV.

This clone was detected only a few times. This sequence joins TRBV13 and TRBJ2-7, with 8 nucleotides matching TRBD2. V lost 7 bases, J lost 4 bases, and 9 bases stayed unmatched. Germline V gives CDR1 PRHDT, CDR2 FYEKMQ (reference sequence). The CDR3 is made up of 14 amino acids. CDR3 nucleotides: TGTGCCAGCACCATTCAACTAGCGGCGTACGAGCAGTACTTC. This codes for CASTIQLAAYEQYF.

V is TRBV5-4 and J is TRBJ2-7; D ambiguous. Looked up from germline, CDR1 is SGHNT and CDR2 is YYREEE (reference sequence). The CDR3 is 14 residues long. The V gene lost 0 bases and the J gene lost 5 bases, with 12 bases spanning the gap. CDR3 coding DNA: TGTGCCAGCAGCTTGGCCCGTTTATCCGACGAGCAGTACTTC. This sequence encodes CASSLARLSDEQYF.

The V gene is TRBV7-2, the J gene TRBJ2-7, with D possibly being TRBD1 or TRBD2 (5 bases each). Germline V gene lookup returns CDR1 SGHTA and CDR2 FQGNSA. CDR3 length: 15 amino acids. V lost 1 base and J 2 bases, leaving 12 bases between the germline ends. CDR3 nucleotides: TGTGCCAGCAGCTTAGGGGCTAGCAGGGCCTACGAGCAGTACTTC. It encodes CASSLGASRAYEQYF.

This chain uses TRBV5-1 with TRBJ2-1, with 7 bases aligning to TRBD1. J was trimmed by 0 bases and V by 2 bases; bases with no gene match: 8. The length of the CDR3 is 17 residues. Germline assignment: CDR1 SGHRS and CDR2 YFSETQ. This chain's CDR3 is CASSFGPGQSSYNEQFF. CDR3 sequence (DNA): TGCGCCAGCAGCTTTGGCCCGGGACAGAGCTCCTACAATGAGCAGTTCTTC.

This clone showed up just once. CDR3 in DNA: TGTGCCAGCAGCTTTGAGGCTCCAGAGACCCAGTACTTC. Translating gives CASSFEAPETQYF. The gene calls are TRBV7-9 and TRBJ2-5, with D hard to call. V was clipped by 3 bases and J by 4 bases, with 9 bases between them. Germline CDR1 SEHNR, CDR2 FQNEAQ (reference sequence). The CDR3 is 13 residues long.

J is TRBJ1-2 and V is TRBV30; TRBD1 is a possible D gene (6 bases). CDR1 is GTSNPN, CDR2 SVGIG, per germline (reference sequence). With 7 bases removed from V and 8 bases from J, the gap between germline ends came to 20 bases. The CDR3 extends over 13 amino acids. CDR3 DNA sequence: TGTGCCTCCTCTCACGGGGGCTTGGGCGGCTACACCTTC. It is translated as CASSHGGLGGYTF.

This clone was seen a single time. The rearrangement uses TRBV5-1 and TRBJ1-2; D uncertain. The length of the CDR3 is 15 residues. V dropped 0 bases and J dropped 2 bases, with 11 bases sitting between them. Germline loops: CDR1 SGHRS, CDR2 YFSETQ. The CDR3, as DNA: TGCGCCAGCAGCTTGGAAGTCGGAGAAAACTATGGCTACACCTTC. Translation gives CASSLEVGENYGYTF.

CDR3 loop: CASSQDPWDRGKATNEKLFF. The CDR3 DNA sequence: TGTGCCAGCAGCCAAGACCCCTGGGACAGGGGAAAAGCAACTAATGAAAAACTGTTTTTT. V and J are TRBV3-1 (or the pseudogene TRBV3-2) and TRBJ1-4, with 10 bases identical to TRBD1. From germline, CDR1 is LGHDT and CDR2 YNNKEL (reference sequence). The CDR3 extends over 20 amino acids. J was trimmed by 0 bases and V by 0 bases; bases with no gene match: 10.

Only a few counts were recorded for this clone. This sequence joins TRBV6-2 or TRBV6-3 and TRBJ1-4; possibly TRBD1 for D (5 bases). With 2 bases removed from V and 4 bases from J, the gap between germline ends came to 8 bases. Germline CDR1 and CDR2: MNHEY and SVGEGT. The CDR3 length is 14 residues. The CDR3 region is CASSYGDGNEKLFF. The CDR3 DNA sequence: TGTGCCAGCAGTTACGGGGACGGTAATGAAAAACTGTTTTTT.

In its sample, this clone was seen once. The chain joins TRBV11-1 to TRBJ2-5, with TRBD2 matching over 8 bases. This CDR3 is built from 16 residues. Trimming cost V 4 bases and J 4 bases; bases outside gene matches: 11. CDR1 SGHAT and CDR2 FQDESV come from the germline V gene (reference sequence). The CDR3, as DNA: TGTGCCAGCAGCTCCCGTTTGGGACTAGGCGCAGAGACCCAGTACTTC. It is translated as CASSSRLGLGAETQYF.

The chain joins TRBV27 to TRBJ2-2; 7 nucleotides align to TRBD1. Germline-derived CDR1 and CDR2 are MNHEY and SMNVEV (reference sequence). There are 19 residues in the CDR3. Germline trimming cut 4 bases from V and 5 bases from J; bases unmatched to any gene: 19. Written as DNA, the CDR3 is TGTGCCAGCAGTTCGTACCAAGACAGGGTATTCACTAGGACCGGGGAGCTGTTTTTT. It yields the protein CASSSYQDRVFTRTGELFF.

Written as DNA, the CDR3 is TGTGCCAGCAGCTTGACAGGGGGGAACACCGGGGAGCTGTTTTTT. This sequence encodes CASSLTGGNTGELFF. V and J are TRBV7-8 and TRBJ2-2; 9 bases fit TRBD1. Germline CDR1 reads SGHVS; CDR2 reads FQNEAQ. V lost 3 bases, J lost 1 base, and 0 bases stayed unmatched. CDR3 length: 15 amino acids.

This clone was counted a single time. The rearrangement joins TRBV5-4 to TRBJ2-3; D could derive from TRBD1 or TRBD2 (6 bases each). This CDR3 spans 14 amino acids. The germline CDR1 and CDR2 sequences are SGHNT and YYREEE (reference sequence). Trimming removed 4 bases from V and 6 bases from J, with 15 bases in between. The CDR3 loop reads CASSRGGPGDTQYF. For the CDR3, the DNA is TGTGCCAGCAGCCGTGGGGGGCCTGGTGATACGCAGTATTTT.

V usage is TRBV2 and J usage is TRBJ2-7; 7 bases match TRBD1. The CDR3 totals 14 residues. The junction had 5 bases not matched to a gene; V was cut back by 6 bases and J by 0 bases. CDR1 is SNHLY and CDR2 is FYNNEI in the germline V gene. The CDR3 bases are TGTGCCAGCAGAGACCGGGACAGCTCCTACGAGCAGTACTTC. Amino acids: CASRDRDSSYEQYF.

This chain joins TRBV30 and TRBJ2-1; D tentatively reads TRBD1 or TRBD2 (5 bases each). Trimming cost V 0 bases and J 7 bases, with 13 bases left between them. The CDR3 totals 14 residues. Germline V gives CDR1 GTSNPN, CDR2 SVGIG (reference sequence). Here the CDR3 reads CAWSVRGRVNEQFF. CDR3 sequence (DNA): TGTGCCTGGAGTGTACGGGGCCGGGTGAATGAGCAGTTCTTC.

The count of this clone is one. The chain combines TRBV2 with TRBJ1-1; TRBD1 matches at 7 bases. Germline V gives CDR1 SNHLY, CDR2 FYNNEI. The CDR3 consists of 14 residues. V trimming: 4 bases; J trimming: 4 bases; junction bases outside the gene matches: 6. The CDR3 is CASSVTGEGTEAFF. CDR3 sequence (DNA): TGTGCCAGCAGTGTTACAGGGGAGGGCACTGAAGCTTTCTTT.

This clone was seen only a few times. In nucleotides, the CDR3 is TGCGCCAGCAGCCAAAATCTTGGCGGGACAGAAGGAAACACCATATATTTT. Protein sequence: CASSQNLGGTEGNTIYF. This chain connects TRBV4-3 to TRBJ1-3, with 7 positions matching TRBD1. Losses at the gene ends were 2 bases for V and 4 bases for J; bases not matched to a gene: 11. Germline V CDR1 and CDR2: LGHNA, YSLEER. The CDR3 runs to 17 residues.

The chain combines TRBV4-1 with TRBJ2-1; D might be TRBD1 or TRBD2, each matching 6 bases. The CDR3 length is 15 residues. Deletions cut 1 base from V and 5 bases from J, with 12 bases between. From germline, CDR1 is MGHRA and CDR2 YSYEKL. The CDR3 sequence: CASSQVEGGDNEQFF. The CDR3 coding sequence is TGCGCCAGCAGCCAAGTTGAGGGGGGAGACAATGAGCAGTTCTTC.

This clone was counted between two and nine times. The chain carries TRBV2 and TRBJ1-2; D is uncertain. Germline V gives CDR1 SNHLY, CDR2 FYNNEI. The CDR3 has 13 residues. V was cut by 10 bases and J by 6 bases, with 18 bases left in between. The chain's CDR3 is CAIEGRRFHGYTF. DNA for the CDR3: TGTGCCATCGAGGGCAGGCGATTTCATGGCTACACCTTC.

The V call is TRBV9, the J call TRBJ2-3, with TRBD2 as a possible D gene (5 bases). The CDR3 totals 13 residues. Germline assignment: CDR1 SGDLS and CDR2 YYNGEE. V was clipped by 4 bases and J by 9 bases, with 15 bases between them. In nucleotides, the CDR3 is TGTGCCAGCAGCCCTCTAGCTTCGAGCACGCAGTATTTT. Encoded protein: CASSPLASSTQYF. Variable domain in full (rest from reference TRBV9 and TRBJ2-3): DSGVTQTPKHLITATGQRVTLRCSPRSGDLSVYWYQQSLDQGLQFLIQYYNGEERAKGNILERFSAQQFPDLHSELNLSSLELGDSALYFCASSPLASSTQYFGPGTRLTVL.

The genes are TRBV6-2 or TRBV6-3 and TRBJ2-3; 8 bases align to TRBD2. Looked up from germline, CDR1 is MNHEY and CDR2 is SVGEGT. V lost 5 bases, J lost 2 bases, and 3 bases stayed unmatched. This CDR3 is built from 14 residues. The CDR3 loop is CASSPRGDTDTQYF. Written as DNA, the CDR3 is TGTGCCAGCAGTCCGCGGGGGGACACAGATACGCAGTATTTT.

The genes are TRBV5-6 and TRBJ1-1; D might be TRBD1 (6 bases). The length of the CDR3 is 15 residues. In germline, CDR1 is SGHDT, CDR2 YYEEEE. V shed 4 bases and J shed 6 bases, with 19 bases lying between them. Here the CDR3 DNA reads TGTGCCAGCAGCCCCCGGGAGGGGGGCCACGCTGAAGCTTTCTTT. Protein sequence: CASSPREGGHAEAFF.

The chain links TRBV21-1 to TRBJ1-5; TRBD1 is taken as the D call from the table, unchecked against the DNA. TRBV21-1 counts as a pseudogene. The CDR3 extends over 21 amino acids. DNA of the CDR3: TGTGCCAGCAGCATGTTCCGAACCGGGACAGGGTTCGAGGTGGTCTTTCAGCCCCAGCATTTT. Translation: CASSMFRTGTGFEVVFQPQHF.

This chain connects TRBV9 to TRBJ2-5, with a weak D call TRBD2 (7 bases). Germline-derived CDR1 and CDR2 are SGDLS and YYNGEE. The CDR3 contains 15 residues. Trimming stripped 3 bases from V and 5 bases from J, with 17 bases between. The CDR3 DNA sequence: TGTGCCAGCAGCGGAGGGGGGGCTGCATTTGAGACCCAGTACTTC. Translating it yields CASSGGGAAFETQYF.

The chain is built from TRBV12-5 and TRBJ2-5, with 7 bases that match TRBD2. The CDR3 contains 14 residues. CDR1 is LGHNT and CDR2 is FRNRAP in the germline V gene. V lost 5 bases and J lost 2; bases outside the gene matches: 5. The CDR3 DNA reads TGTGCTAGTGGTAACGGACTAGATCAAGAGACCCAGTACTTC. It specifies CASGNGLDQETQYF.